Sequencing of this T cell receptor (beta chain) was carried out in a study of blood T cell repertoires in COVID-19. Background on the study: Samples of COVID-19 (acute and convalescent) were obtained from the United States, Italy and Spain.

Assay used: immunoSEQ multiplex PCR; TCRdb lists only in-frame clones, some missing. The sample lists some 180,000 clones, about 85% occurring once. Germline CDR1 reads LNHDA; CDR2 reads SQIVND (reference sequence). The CDR3 runs to 14 residues. V shed 6 bases and J shed 2 bases, with 13 bases lying between them. The rearrangement joins TRBV19 to TRBJ1-2; tentative D call: TRBD1 (5 bases). The receptor's source is a man aged 55 to 70 with active or convalescent COVID-19. Specimen: peripheral blood. The CDR3 DNA reads as TGTGCCAGTAGCCGCCGGGGACTGAACTATGGCTACACCTTC. Protein: CASSRRGLNYGYTF.